The 15 T cell receptor beta chains in this list originate from one sample, sequenced in a study of blood T cell repertoires in COVID-19. Some clones are missing from TCRdb's copy, which holds only in-frame ones; the method was immunoSEQ multiplex PCR. The data hold some 250,000 clones, with approximately 90% observed a single time. Sample: PBMCs or T cells enriched from blood (not recorded which). These TCRs come from a human donor in a cohort exposed to, infected with or recovered from COVID-19 (not recorded which). The donor label of this sample is uncertain.

The table lists this clone with a few counts. The chain links TRBV2 to TRBJ2-2; D may be TRBD2 (6 bases). CDR1 SNHLY and CDR2 FYNNEI come from the germline V gene. The CDR3 covers 16 residues. Trimming took 5 bases from V and 3 from J, leaving 16 bases between them. CDR3: CASSSLSGPYTGELFF. The CDR3 nucleotides are TGTGCCAGCAGTTCGCTAAGCGGGCCATACACCGGGGAGCTGTTTTTT.

The rearrangement joins TRBV4-1 to TRBJ1-2; D is uncertain. The CDR3 is made up of 16 amino acids. The germline V gene has CDR1 MGHRA and CDR2 YSYEKL. The V end was cut by 2 bases, the J end by 4 bases, with 17 bases between. The CDR3, as DNA: TGCGCCAGCAGCCAACCCCTCGGCGGGAAAGGCTATGGCTACACCTTC. It codes for CASSQPLGGKGYGYTF.

The gene calls are TRBV6-2 or TRBV6-3 and TRBJ2-1; the D is unclear. Germline values: CDR1 MNHEY, CDR2 SVGEGT. Between the trimmed V and J ends, which lost 2 bases and 1 base, there was a span of 6 bases. The CDR3 has 14 amino acids. DNA for the CDR3: TGTGCCAGCAGTTACGCGGATTCCTACAATGAGCAGTTCTTC. It codes for CASSYADSYNEQFF.

The rearrangement joins TRBV27 to TRBJ1-2; D is unclear. The CDR3 covers 13 residues. CDR1 and CDR2 from the germline V gene are MNHEY and SMNVEV (reference sequence). V was pared by 10 bases and J by 4 bases, with 16 bases between. The DNA for the CDR3 is TGTGCCACCCTGGGAGGACTCGCCTATGGCTACACCTTC. Its protein product is CATLGGLAYGYTF.

V usage is TRBV2 and J usage is TRBJ1-3; TRBD1 is a possible D gene (5 bases). Germline V lookup: CDR1 SNHLY, CDR2 FYNNEI. This CDR3 comprises 13 residues. V lost 9 bases, J lost 3 bases, and 12 bases lay in between. The CDR3 DNA reads TGTGCCAGGAAAGGGGCCGTTGGAAACACCATATATTTT. It is translated as CARKGAVGNTIYF.

The rearrangement links TRBV7-9 to TRBJ2-5; 13 nucleotides agree with TRBD2. V gave up 6 bases and J gave up 5 bases; unmatched junction bases: 6. This CDR3 comprises 15 residues. Germline V gene lookup returns CDR1 SEHNR and CDR2 FQNEAQ (reference sequence). This CDR3 reads CASSPLAGGQETQYF. The CDR3 nucleotides are TGTGCCAGCAGTCCACTAGCGGGGGGGCAGGAGACCCAGTACTTC.

This chain uses TRBV9 with TRBJ1-5; 7 nucleotides line up with TRBD1. There are 14 residues in the CDR3. CDR1 and CDR2 from the germline V gene are SGDLS and YYNGEE. V shed 4 bases and J 7 bases; nucleotides not matched to a gene: 8. DNA of the CDR3: TGTGCCAGCAGCTCTGACAGGGATAGGCAGCCCCAGCATTTT. Protein sequence: CASSSDRDRQPQHF.

The chain combines TRBV2 with TRBJ2-2, with D possibly matching TRBD1 (5 bases). This CDR3 region has 15 residues. Trimming took off 6 bases at V and 0 bases at J, with 11 bases between the two ends. CDR1 and CDR2 from the germline V gene are SNHLY and FYNNEI. The CDR3 is CASRPTGSNTGELFF. CDR3 DNA sequence: TGTGCCAGCAGACCAACAGGATCGAACACCGGGGAGCTGTTTTTT.

This clone was seen a single time. This chain uses TRBV12-3 or TRBV12-4 with TRBJ1-3, with no clear D. The V gene lost 2 bases and the J gene lost 11 bases, with 10 bases spanning the gap. This CDR3 contains 12 residues. Written as DNA, the CDR3 is TGTGCCAGCAGTTTACATCGAGAGGCCATATATTTT. Encoded protein: CASSLHREAIYF.

This sequence joins TRBV19 and TRBJ1-1; D call uncertain. The germline V gene encodes CDR1 LNHDA and CDR2 SQIVND (reference sequence). Trimming left V 5 bases short and J 4 bases short, with 11 bases between. This CDR3 has 13 amino acids. The DNA for the CDR3 is TGTGCCAGTAGTGCCCCCTGGGCCACTGAAGCTTTCTTT. As protein: CASSAPWATEAFF.

J is TRBJ2-7 and V is TRBV10-3, with D perhaps TRBD2 (6 bases). CDR1 is ENHRY and CDR2 is SYGVKD in the germline V gene. The CDR3 spans 11 residues. V lost 7 bases and J 6 bases, leaving 10 bases between the germline ends. The DNA of the CDR3 is TGTGCCATCACGGACGGGAGCGAGCAGTACTTC. This translates into CAITDGSEQYF.

The chain uses TRBV4-3 and TRBJ1-1, with D tentatively TRBD1 (5 bases). Trimming took 1 base from V and 8 from J, leaving 11 bases between them. There are 13 residues in the CDR3. Per the germline V gene, CDR1 is LGHNA and CDR2 is YSLEER. The chain's CDR3 is CASSQGPDREAFF. The CDR3 nucleotides are TGCGCCAGCAGCCAAGGCCCCGACAGAGAAGCTTTCTTT.

This chain connects TRBV6-5 to TRBJ2-4, with D maybe TRBD2 (5 bases). CDR1 MNHEY and CDR2 SVGAGI come from the germline V gene. CDR3 length: 14 amino acids. Trimming cost V 6 bases and J 3 bases, with 12 bases left between them. DNA of the CDR3: TGTGCCAGCAGCCTCGGGATCCACAAAAACATTCAGTACTTC. Translated, it gives CASSLGIHKNIQYF.

This chain connects TRBV5-5 to TRBJ2-3, with D possibly being TRBD2 (5 bases). In germline, CDR1 is SGHKS, CDR2 YYEKEE (reference sequence). Trimming took 0 bases from V and 7 from J, leaving 15 bases between them. The CDR3 contains 15 residues. CDR3 sequence: CASSLVGGKSYTQYF. Written as DNA, the CDR3 is TGTGCCAGCAGCTTGGTCGGAGGCAAATCTTATACGCAGTATTTT.

The V and J genes are TRBV2 and TRBJ2-3, with 13 bases that match TRBD2. The germline gives CDR1 SNHLY, CDR2 FYNNEI. With V trimmed by 7 bases and J by 0 bases, 10 bases remained unmatched. This CDR3 has 18 residues. CDR3 residues: CASIHRLAGGPSTDTQYF. CDR3 coding DNA: TGTGCCAGCATCCACAGACTAGCGGGGGGTCCTAGCACAGATACGCAGTATTTT.